The subject of this entry is one T cell receptor beta chain. Its antigen specificity is not known. No much larger clonotype is one base removed from it; base qualities were not supplied. This sample is part of a study of blood T cells in healthy people across ages (dated by TCRdb to about 2015). Broadly, across the study: In model experiments, template switching captured about one uniquely barcoded TCR beta cDNA molecule for every two T cells. Using the same blood draw, the study looked at two additional independent replicas of 1 million unique cDNA reads for two donors, one aged 18 to 30 and the other aged 80 or older. The study measured age-related changes in TCR beta repertoire diversity using deep sequencing normalized with unique cDNA molecular identifiers. To avoid experimental bias, donors of different ages were randomly spread across the sequencing lanes. The donors were split into four age groups: young (average 16 years), middle-aged (roughly 39), aged (approximately 60) and long-lived (approximately 89). Summary of the overall study and its limitations: Estimates of total diversity from one million sequenced T cells were regarded as lower bounds and underestimates. A strong correlation was found between observed TCR beta diversity and the percentage of naive T cells measured by flow cytometry. Observed TCR beta diversity per million T cells fell roughly linearly with age, and a significant reduction was already apparent by age about 36. The CMV infection status of donors was not known, potentially confounding age-related changes in expanded clonotypes. The long-lived group showed more naive CD4+ T cells, fewer expanded clones and increased TCR diversity than the aged group, suggesting age selection. Bulk unsorted PBMC profiling prevented conclusive comparison of naive and antigen-experienced compartments.

Libraries were built with 5' RACE. A second PCR of about 7 to 12 cycles was run with a J-beta primer mix and a sample-barcoded 5' primer. A unique molecular identifier was introduced onto each TCR beta cDNA molecule by a template-switch 5' adaptor carrying 12 random nucleotides. Each sample yielded at least 2.5 million CDR3-containing paired-end reads. First-strand cDNA was synthesized from all RNA with the Mint cDNA synthesis kit, primed by a TRBC-specific oligonucleotide. Following uracil-DNA glycosylase treatment, a first 18-cycle PCR with universal primers M1SS and BC2_uni_R was performed on all cDNA. The authors processed their data as follows. Each sample was normalized by randomly selecting 1 million high-quality reads, each carrying a distinct molecular identifier. Instead of being binned into consensus sequences, reads that shared molecular identifiers were thrown out. MiTCR, set to a Q25 quality threshold and the strictest error-elimination algorithm, was used for CDR3 identification, clonotype clustering and error correction. A nonparametric unseen species model using Euler transformation provided a lower-bound estimate of total TCR beta diversity. Through fastp at Q25 and MiXCR, TCRdb rebuilt clones from the public reads, retaining in-frame beta chains. Every CDR3 protein is listed once, alongside the most common genes and DNA of its rows. TCRdb's processing, not the authors' own work, is the source of the V and J calls. This sample holds 1.8 million or so distinct CDR3 sequences; about two fifths were observed only once. Clones ranked in the top ten supply more than 20% of the sample.

CDR1 SEHNR and CDR2 FQNEAQ were looked up in the germline V gene (reference sequence). Trimming at the junction amounts to 5 bases on V and 5 bases on J, and the germline ends lie 13 bases apart. The CDR3 runs 13 amino acids, cysteine and phenylalanine included. Only CDR3 DNA is held: 39 bases, read in frame from base 1. The 39 donors, aged roughly 6 to 95 years, were systemically healthy Caucasian individuals from Russia. Each donor gave ten milliliters of peripheral blood, collected into EDTA-treated Vacutainer tubes. PBMCs were isolated by Ficoll-Paque density-gradient centrifugation, with at least 7 million obtained per sample. Total RNA was extracted from PBMCs with Trizol reagent, with at least 5.5 micrograms obtained per sample. Naive CD45RAhigh/CD27high T cell percentages were measured by flow cytometry on a PBMC aliquot from every donor.

The receptor was derived from a human donor in good health. The V gene is TRBV7-9 and the J gene is TRBJ2-7; D gene: possibly TRBD1, on 6 matching bases. The sample consisted of blood. The DNA reads as follows: TGTGCCAGCAGCGTACAGGGTCGGAACGAGCAGTACTTC. This codes for CASSVQGRNEQYF.